These 3 T cell receptor beta chains came from one sample sequenced in a study of T-cell reconstitution after alpha-beta-depleted transplantation in children. Unique molecular identifiers featured in how the TCRbeta library was prepared. MiXCR, run by TCRdb on the PCR reads, gives a single entry per CDR3 protein. The sample lists approximately 220,000 distinct CDR3 sequences; around a sixth were seen once. Sequencing was performed on PBMCs, mostly from graft donor cells, taken 360 days after TCRalphabeta/CD19-depleted stem cell transplant. These receptors were obtained from a male patient aged 2-15 years who had a stem cell transplant for acute lymphoblastic leukemia, so the T cells may come from the graft donor.

This rearrangement joins TRBV2 to TRBJ1-1; TRBD1 might be the D (6 bases). Trimming stripped 5 bases from V and 6 bases from J, with 16 bases between. CDR1 is SNHLY, CDR2 FYNNEI, per germline. This CDR3 spans 14 amino acids. CDR3 residues: CASSLRGGLAEAFF. The CDR3 nucleotides read TGTGCCAGCAGTCTTAGGGGGGGGTTGGCTGAAGCTTTCTTT. The whole variable domain, remainder taken from reference TRBV2 and TRBJ1-1, is EPEVTQTPSHQVTQMGQEVILRCVPISNHLYFYWYRQILGQKVEFLVSFYNNEISEKSEIFDDQFSVERPDGSNFTLKIRSTKLEDSAMYFCASSLRGGLAEAFFGQGTRLTVV.

The J gene is TRBJ2-3, the V gene TRBV5-6; D could derive from TRBD1 or TRBD2 (5 bases each). CDR1 SGHDT and CDR2 YYEEEE come from the germline V gene. CDR3 size: 14 residues. With 3 bases removed from V and 4 bases from J, the gap between germline ends came to 12 bases. CDR3 nucleotide sequence: TGTGCCAGCAGCTGGGGGACGGGTCCAGATACGCAGTATTTT. This codes for CASSWGTGPDTQYF.

The V call is TRBV11-2, the J call TRBJ2-5, with D possibly called TRBD1 or TRBD2 (5 bases each). Trimming left V 5 bases short and J 4 bases short, with 26 bases between. Germline V gives CDR1 SGHAT, CDR2 FQNNGV. This CDR3 contains 18 residues. This CDR3 is CASSHQARGLMFGETQYF. In DNA form, the CDR3 reads TGTGCCAGCAGCCACCAAGCCCGGGGCCTGATGTTCGGAGAGACCCAGTACTTC.